This entry lists 16 T cell receptor beta chains sequenced from one sample in a study of molecular identifiers for immune sequencing clone quantification. TCRdb itself ran the PCR reads through MiXCR, one entry per CDR3 protein. This sample yields over 550,000 distinct CDR3 sequences, of which 25% are seen a single time; 0.75% to 0.8% belongs to the top ten. The sample comprised naive CD8+ T cells from blood, with Jurkat cell RNA spiked in. Subset described: FACS-sorted CD8+CD4-CCR7+CD45RA+ naive T cells. The receptors here all came from a human donor in good health. Some libraries in this study had Jurkat cell RNA spiked in.

This clonotype occurred a few times. The rearrangement links TRBV27 to TRBJ1-1; D gene unclear. The CDR3 is 13 residues long. Per the germline V gene, CDR1 is MNHEY and CDR2 is SMNVEV (reference sequence). The V gene lost 3 bases and the J gene lost 7 bases, with 12 bases spanning the gap. The CDR3 loop is CASSFNSRGEAFF. The DNA of the CDR3 is TGTGCCAGCAGTTTTAACAGTAGAGGTGAAGCTTTCTTT.

This clonotype came up many times. The chain is built from TRBV7-9 and TRBJ2-1; 8 bases agree with TRBD2. V shed 5 bases, J shed 4 bases, and the junction held 10 bases outside the gene matches. CDR1 and CDR2 from the germline V gene are SEHNR and FQNEAQ (reference sequence). CDR3 length: 16 amino acids. The CDR3 here is CASSPRPGLGYNEQFF. The CDR3 coding sequence is TGTGCCAGCAGCCCGCGCCCGGGACTAGGATACAATGAGCAGTTCTTC.

This clonotype has just a few counts. The CDR3 DNA sequence: TGTGCCAGCAGCTTGTCGATCGGGACGGACTCCCGCAATGAGCAGTTCTTC. It yields the protein CASSLSIGTDSRNEQFF. The rearrangement links TRBV7-9 to TRBJ2-1; D may match TRBD1 or TRBD2 (5 bases each). Germline V CDR1 and CDR2: SEHNR, FQNEAQ (reference sequence). CDR3 length: 17 residues. V was clipped by 3 bases and J by 6 bases, with 21 bases between them.

The chain is built from TRBV4-1 and TRBJ2-3; D remains unclear. This CDR3 spans 16 amino acids. Germline-derived CDR1 and CDR2 are MGHRA and YSYEKL. V lost 0 bases and J lost 4, with 14 bases in between. This chain's CDR3 is CASSQDSASRADTQYF. The DNA for the CDR3 is TGCGCCAGCAGCCAAGATTCAGCTAGTCGGGCAGATACGCAGTATTTT.

This clonotype was detected ten times or more. V is TRBV7-9 and J is TRBJ1-1; 12 bases are a match to TRBD1. This CDR3 spans 15 amino acids. The J segment lost 4 bases and the V segment lost 5 bases, leaving 5 bases of the junction unmatched. Germline V gene data show CDR1 as SEHNR and CDR2 as FQNEAQ (reference sequence). The CDR3 sequence is CASSLGQGALTEAFF. The CDR3 DNA reads as TGTGCCAGCAGCCTGGGACAGGGGGCCCTCACTGAAGCTTTCTTT.

This clonotype was counted a few times. The genes are TRBV7-6 and TRBJ2-5; 8 bases are shared with TRBD2. J was trimmed by 5 bases and V by 2 bases; bases with no gene match: 16. This CDR3 contains 18 residues. Germline loops: CDR1 SGHVS, CDR2 FNYEAQ. The CDR3 region has the DNA TGTGCCAGCAGCTTAAATTGGGCTGACCGGGGGGGCGGCGAGACCCAGTACTTC. Its translation: CASSLNWADRGGGETQYF.

This clonotype appeared many times. The chain links TRBV7-9 to TRBJ1-1; 8 positions agree with TRBD1. CDR3 length: 16 amino acids. CDR1 SEHNR and CDR2 FQNEAQ come from the germline V gene (reference sequence). The V segment lost 5 bases and the J segment 4 bases; nucleotides outside the gene matches: 12. CDR3 protein: CASSNRAGGSGTEAFF. As DNA, the CDR3 is TGTGCCAGCAGCAACCGAGCAGGGGGCTCTGGCACTGAAGCTTTCTTT.

Of note for this clonotype: A far larger clone is one nucleotide away, so this likely arose from a read error. The chain is built from TRBV7-3 and TRBJ2-3; 10 bases align to TRBD2. The CDR3 has 14 amino acids. Germline CDR1 and CDR2: SGHTA and FQGTGA. The CDR3 reads CASSSLAGTDAQYF. CDR3 sequence (DNA): TGTGCCAGCAGCTCACTAGCGGGGACAGATGCGCAGTATTTT. The variable domain in full, completed from reference TRBV7-3 and TRBJ2-3, reads GAGVSQTPSNKVTEKGKYVELRCDPISGHTALYWYRQSLGQGPEFLIYFQGTGAADDSGLPNDRFFAVRPEGSVSTLKIQRTERGDSAVYLCASSSLAGTDAQYFGPGTRLTVL.

This clonotype was seen ten or more times. The rearrangement joins TRBV29-1 to TRBJ2-2; no firm D call. Deletions cut 5 bases from V and 2 bases from J, with 9 bases between. From germline, CDR1 is SQVTM and CDR2 ANQGSEA. This CDR3 comprises 13 residues. In DNA form, the CDR3 reads TGCAGCGTTACTGTGAGCAACACCGGGGAGCTGTTTTTT. Encoded protein: CSVTVSNTGELFF.

Ten or more counts support this clonotype. V is TRBV7-9 and J is TRBJ2-2, with 8 positions matching TRBD2. V lost 4 bases, J lost 4 bases, and 5 bases stayed unmatched. The CDR3 is 15 amino acids. The germline gives CDR1 SEHNR, CDR2 FQNEAQ (reference sequence). This CDR3 is CASSSAGVSTGELFF. DNA for the CDR3: TGTGCCAGCAGCTCAGCGGGGGTGAGCACCGGGGAGCTGTTTTTT.

Many counts were recorded for this clonotype. This chain connects TRBV7-9 to TRBJ2-7; 8 positions agree with TRBD1. Germline-derived CDR1 and CDR2 are SEHNR and FQNEAQ (reference sequence). The ends lost 4 bases at V and 4 bases at J; junction bases unmatched: 6. CDR3 length equals 14 residues. This CDR3 is CASSSPGQVYEQYF. DNA for the CDR3: TGTGCCAGCAGCTCACCGGGACAGGTATACGAGCAGTACTTC.

In regard to this clonotype: A read error may be the cause here, since a much bigger clone is one base away. V usage is TRBV5-3 and J usage is TRBJ2-3, with D perhaps TRBD2 (5 bases). TRBV5-3 is filed as an ORF, its function uncertain. Trimming left V 8 bases short and J 3 bases short, with 16 bases between. This CDR3 has 14 residues. In nucleotides, the CDR3 is TGTGCCAGCGGGAATCACCCCAGAACAGATACGCAGTATTTT. Amino acids: CASGNHPRTDTQYF.

This chain joins TRBV7-9 and TRBJ2-7; D could derive from TRBD1 or TRBD2 (5 bases each). Germline-derived CDR1 and CDR2 are SEHNR and FQNEAQ (reference sequence). The CDR3 runs 15 residues. With 4 bases removed from V and 0 bases from J, the gap between germline ends came to 13 bases. The CDR3 sequence: CASSSDSGPSYEQYF. CDR3 DNA: TGTGCCAGCAGCTCCGATTCGGGGCCCTCCTACGAGCAGTACTTC.

On this clonotype: A much larger clone lies a single base off, so this may be a read error. The chain links TRBV12-3 or TRBV12-4 to TRBJ2-1; unclear D gene. The CDR3 runs 12 residues. The ends were cut back, 6 bases at V and 10 bases at J, with 13 bases in the middle. The CDR3 bases are TGTGCCAGCAGCCCACTGGGTAAGGAGCAGTTCTTC. It is translated as CASSPLGKEQFF.

With regard to this clonotype: A much larger clonotype is one base distant, so this may be a read error. The CDR3 does not close with the conserved phenylalanine or tryptophan, likely indicating a read error. The genes are TRBV2 and TRBJ2-5, with D perhaps matching TRBD1 (6 bases). Germline loops: CDR1 SNHLY, CDR2 FYNNEI. Trimming removed 4 bases from V and 6 bases from J, with 9 bases in between. CDR3 length: 12 amino acids. This CDR3 is CASSVDSQTQYS. CDR3 nucleotide sequence: TGTGCCAGCAGTGTGGACAGCCAGACCCAGTACTCC.

This clonotype was seen only a few times. CDR3 in amino acids: CASSQDLAGGGTDTQYF. The CDR3 DNA follows: TGCGCCAGCAGCCAAGATCTAGCGGGAGGGGGGACAGATACGCAGTATTTT. V is TRBV4-3 and J is TRBJ2-3; TRBD2 matches at 12 bases. The CDR3 has 17 amino acids. Germline CDR1 LGHNA, CDR2 YSLEER. Trimming cost V 0 bases and J 3 bases; bases outside gene matches: 4.